Presented here are 8 T cell receptor beta chains from one specimen sequenced in a study of Ad26.COV2.S vaccination and SARS-CoV-2 variants. Clones were read by immunoSEQ multiplex PCR, and TCRdb kept only the in-frame ones, dropping some. The repertoire consists of around 300,000 clones, with roughly 91% occurring once and the leading ten covering 5%. Treatment denoted: about 20 received Ad26.COV2.S at low or high dose, single or two shots; about 5 received placebo; per-sample allocation not given. Samples analyzed were those drawn on day 63 after the first vaccine or placebo injection. This specimen was peripheral blood, taken in a trial of Ad26.COV2.S vaccine versus placebo. These receptors all come from a person between 18 and 59 years old who received the Ad26.COV2.S COVID-19 vaccine or a placebo.

The chain has TRBV19 and TRBJ2-3, with D uncertain. This CDR3 is 14 amino acids long. V dropped 3 bases and J dropped 1 base, with 8 bases sitting between them. CDR1 LNHDA and CDR2 SQIVND come from the germline V gene (reference sequence). CDR3 region: CASSMTTRTDTQYF. In nucleotides, the CDR3 is TGTGCCAGTAGTATGACAACTCGCACAGATACGCAGTATTTT.

V and J are TRBV11-2 and TRBJ2-2; 9 nucleotides align to TRBD2. Germline values: CDR1 SGHAT, CDR2 FQNNGV. The length of the CDR3 is 17 residues. The ends lost 8 bases at V and 2 bases at J; junction bases unmatched: 12. CDR3 region: CASCPGGGGLNTGELFF. The CDR3, as DNA: TGTGCCAGCTGCCCCGGCGGGGGGGGCCTTAACACCGGGGAGCTGTTTTTT. The full variable domain, with the rest looked up from reference TRBV11-2 and TRBJ2-2, is EAGVAQSPRYKIIEKRQSVAFWCNPISGHATLYWYQQILGQGPKLLIQFQNNGVVDDSQLPKDRFSAERLKGVDSTLKIQPAKLEDSAVYLCASCPGGGGLNTGELFFGEGSRLTVL.

The chain uses TRBV19 and TRBJ1-4, with TRBD1 as a possible D gene (6 bases). V lost 8 bases and J lost 0, with 13 bases in between. The CDR3 has 15 residues. Per the germline V gene, CDR1 is LNHDA and CDR2 is SQIVND (reference sequence). CDR3 residues: CASERTAATNEKLFF. For the CDR3, the DNA is TGTGCCAGTGAGAGGACAGCCGCAACTAATGAAAAACTGTTTTTT.

The chain combines TRBV27 with TRBJ2-2; D might be TRBD2 (5 bases). Looked up from germline, CDR1 is MNHEY and CDR2 is SMNVEV (reference sequence). V lost 3 bases and J 6 bases, leaving 17 bases between the germline ends. This CDR3 has 16 residues. The CDR3 DNA follows: TGTGCCAGCAGTTTTCTAGCCCGGACGTTCGCCGGGGAGCTGTTTTTT. This sequence encodes CASSFLARTFAGELFF.

This chain joins TRBV11-1 and TRBJ2-7, with D possibly TRBD2 on 6 matching bases. The CDR3 contains 15 residues. Trimming stripped 5 bases from V and 2 bases from J, with 16 bases between. Germline CDR1 SGHAT, CDR2 FQDESV (reference sequence). The chain's CDR3 is CASSHRLDSAYEQYF. CDR3 nucleotide sequence: TGTGCCAGCAGCCATAGACTAGACTCAGCCTACGAGCAGTACTTC.

V usage is TRBV28 and J usage is TRBJ2-5; D remains unclear. The germline V and J ends were trimmed by 5 bases and 3 bases, with 13 bases remaining between them. The germline V gene encodes CDR1 MDHEN and CDR2 SYDVKM. This CDR3 has 14 residues. CDR3 protein: CASSPSLNEETQYF. The CDR3, as DNA: TGTGCCAGCAGTCCCTCTCTAAATGAAGAGACCCAGTACTTC.

The chain uses TRBV6-1 and TRBJ2-2, with D perhaps matching TRBD1 (6 bases). Trimming removed 4 bases at V and 4 bases at J, with 16 bases between. Germline V gives CDR1 MNHNS, CDR2 SASEGT. This CDR3 has 16 residues. CDR3 sequence reads: CASSAARQVGTGELFF. CDR3 nucleotides: TGTGCCAGCAGTGCTGCCCGACAGGTCGGCACCGGGGAGCTGTTTTTT.

V and J are TRBV3-1 (or the pseudogene TRBV3-2) and TRBJ1-5; D is ambiguous. Trimming removed 0 bases at V and 3 bases at J, with 9 bases between. The CDR3 consists of 15 residues. Germline CDR1 LGHDT, CDR2 YNNKEL (reference sequence). The CDR3 region has the DNA TGTGCCAGCAGCCAAGAAATATCTTCCAATCAGCCCCAGCATTTT. As protein: CASSQEISSNQPQHF.